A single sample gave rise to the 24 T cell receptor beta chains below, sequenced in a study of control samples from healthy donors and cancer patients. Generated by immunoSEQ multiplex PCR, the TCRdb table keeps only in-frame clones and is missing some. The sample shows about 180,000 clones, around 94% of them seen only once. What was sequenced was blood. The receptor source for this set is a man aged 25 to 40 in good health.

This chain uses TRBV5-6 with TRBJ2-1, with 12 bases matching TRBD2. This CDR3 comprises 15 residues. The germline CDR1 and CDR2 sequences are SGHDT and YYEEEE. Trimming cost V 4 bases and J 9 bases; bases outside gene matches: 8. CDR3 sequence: CASSGSSGRGGEQFF. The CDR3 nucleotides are TGTGCCAGCAGCGGCTCTAGCGGGAGGGGCGGTGAGCAGTTCTTC.

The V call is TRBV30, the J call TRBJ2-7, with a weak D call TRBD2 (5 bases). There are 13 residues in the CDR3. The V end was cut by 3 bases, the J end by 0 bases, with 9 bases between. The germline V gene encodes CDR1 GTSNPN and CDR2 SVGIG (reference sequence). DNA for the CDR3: TGTGCCTGGAGCGAGGGCTCCTCCTACGAGCAGTACTTC. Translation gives CAWSEGSSYEQYF.

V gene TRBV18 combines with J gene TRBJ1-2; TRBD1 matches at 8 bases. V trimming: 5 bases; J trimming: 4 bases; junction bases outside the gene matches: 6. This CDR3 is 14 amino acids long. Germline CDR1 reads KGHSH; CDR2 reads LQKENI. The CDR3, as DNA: TGTGCCAGCTCATCTCGACAGGGGTTCTATGGCTACACCTTC. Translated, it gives CASSSRQGFYGYTF.

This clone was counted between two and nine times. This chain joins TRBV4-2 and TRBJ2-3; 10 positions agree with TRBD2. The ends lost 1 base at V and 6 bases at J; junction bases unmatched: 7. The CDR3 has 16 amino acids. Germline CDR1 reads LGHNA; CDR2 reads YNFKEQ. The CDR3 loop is CASSQGITSGADTQYF. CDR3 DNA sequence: TGTGCCAGCAGCCAAGGTATTACTAGCGGGGCTGATACGCAGTATTTT.

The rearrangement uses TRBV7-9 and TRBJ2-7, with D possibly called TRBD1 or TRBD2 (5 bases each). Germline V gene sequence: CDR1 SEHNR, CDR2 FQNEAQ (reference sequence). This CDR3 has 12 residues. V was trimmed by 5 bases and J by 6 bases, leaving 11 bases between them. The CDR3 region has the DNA TGTGCCAGCAGCCTAGGGACCGGCGAGCAGTACTTC. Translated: CASSLGTGEQYF.

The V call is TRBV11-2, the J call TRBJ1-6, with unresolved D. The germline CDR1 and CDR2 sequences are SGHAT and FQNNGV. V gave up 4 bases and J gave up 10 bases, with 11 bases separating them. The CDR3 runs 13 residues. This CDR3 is CASSYEGFSPLHF. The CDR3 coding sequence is TGTGCCAGCAGCTACGAAGGGTTCTCACCCCTCCACTTT. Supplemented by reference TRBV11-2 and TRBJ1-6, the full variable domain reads EAGVAQSPRYKIIEKRQSVAFWCNPISGHATLYWYQQILGQGPKLLIQFQNNGVVDDSQLPKDRFSAERLKGVDSTLKIQPAKLEDSAVYLCASSYEGFSPLHFGNGTRLTVT.

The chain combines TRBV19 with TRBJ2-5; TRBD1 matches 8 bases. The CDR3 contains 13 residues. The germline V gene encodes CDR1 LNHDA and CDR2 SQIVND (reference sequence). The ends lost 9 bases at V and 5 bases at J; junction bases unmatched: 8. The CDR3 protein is CASRTGGSETQYF. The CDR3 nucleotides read TGTGCCAGCCGTACAGGGGGTAGCGAGACCCAGTACTTC.

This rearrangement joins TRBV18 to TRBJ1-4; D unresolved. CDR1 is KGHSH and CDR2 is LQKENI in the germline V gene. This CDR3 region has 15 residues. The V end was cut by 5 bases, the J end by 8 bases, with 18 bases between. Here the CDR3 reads CASSSPPGTSEKLFF. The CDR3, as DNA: TGTGCCAGCTCAAGCCCCCCCGGTACTAGCGAAAAACTGTTTTTT. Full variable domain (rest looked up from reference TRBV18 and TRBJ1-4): NAGVMQNPRHLVRRRGQEARLRCSPMKGHSHVYWYRQLPEEGLKFMVYLQKENIIDESGMPKERFSAEFPKEGPSILRIQQVVRGDSAAYFCASSSPPGTSEKLFFGSGTQLSVL.

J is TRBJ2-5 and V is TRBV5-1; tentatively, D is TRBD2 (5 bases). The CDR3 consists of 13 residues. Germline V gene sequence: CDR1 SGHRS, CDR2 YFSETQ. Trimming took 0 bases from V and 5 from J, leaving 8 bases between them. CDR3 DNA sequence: TGCGCCAGCAGCTTGGGAGGGATGGAGACCCAGTACTTC. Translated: CASSLGGMETQYF. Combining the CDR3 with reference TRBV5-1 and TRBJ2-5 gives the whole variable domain KAGVTQTPRYLIKTRGQQVTLSCSPISGHRSVSWYQQTPGQGLQFLFEYFSETQRNKGNFPGRFSGRQFSNSRSEMNVSTLELGDSALYLCASSLGGMETQYFGPGTRLLVL.

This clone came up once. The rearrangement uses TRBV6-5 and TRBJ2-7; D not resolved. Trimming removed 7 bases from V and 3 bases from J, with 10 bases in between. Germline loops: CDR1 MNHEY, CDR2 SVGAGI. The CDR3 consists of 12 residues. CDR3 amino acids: CASISGSYEQYF. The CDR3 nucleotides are TGTGCCAGCATATCCGGCAGCTACGAGCAGTACTTC.

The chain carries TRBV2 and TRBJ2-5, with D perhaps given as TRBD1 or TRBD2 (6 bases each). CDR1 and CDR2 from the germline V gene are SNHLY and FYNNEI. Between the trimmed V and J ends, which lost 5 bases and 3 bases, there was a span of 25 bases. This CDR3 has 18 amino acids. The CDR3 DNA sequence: TGTGCCAGCAGTTCCACCCCACAGGGACTGCGTTTAAAAGAGACCCAGTACTTC. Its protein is CASSSTPQGLRLKETQYF.

The CDR3 is CASSLGGRGDGELFF. DNA of the CDR3: TGTGCCAGCAGCTTGGGGGGACGTGGGGACGGGGAGCTGTTTTTT. The J gene is TRBJ2-2, the V gene TRBV5-4, with D tentatively TRBD1 or TRBD2 (5 bases each). This CDR3 contains 15 residues. V lost 0 bases, J lost 7 bases, and 13 bases lay in between. Germline V gene lookup returns CDR1 SGHNT and CDR2 YYREEE (reference sequence).

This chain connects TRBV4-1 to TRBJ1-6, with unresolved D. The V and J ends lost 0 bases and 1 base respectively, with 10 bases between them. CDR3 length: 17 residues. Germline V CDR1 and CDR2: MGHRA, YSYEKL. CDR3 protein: CASSQDEGVSYNSPLHF. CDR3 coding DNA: TGCGCCAGCAGCCAAGATGAGGGTGTGTCCTATAATTCACCCCTCCACTTT.

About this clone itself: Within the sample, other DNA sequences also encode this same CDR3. CDR3 coding DNA: TGTGCCAGCAGTGATGGGGCGGGAGGGGGGGCTGAGCAGTTCTTC. Protein sequence: CASSDGAGGGAEQFF. This chain links TRBV25-1 with TRBJ2-1; TRBD2 matches at 9 bases. The CDR3 extends over 15 amino acids. V lost 3 bases to trimming and J lost 9 bases; unmatched junction nucleotides: 9. Germline V gene sequence: CDR1 MGHDK, CDR2 SYGVNS.

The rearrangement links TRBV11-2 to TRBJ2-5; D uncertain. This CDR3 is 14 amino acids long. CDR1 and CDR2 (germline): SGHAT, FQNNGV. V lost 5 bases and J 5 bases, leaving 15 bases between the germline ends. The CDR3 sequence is CASSPLDPWETQYF. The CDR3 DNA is TGTGCCAGCAGCCCCCTTGACCCATGGGAGACCCAGTACTTC.

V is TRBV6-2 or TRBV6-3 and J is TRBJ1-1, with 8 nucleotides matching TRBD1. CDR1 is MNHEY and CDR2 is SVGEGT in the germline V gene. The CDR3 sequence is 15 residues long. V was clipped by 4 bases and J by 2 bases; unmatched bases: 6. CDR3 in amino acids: CASSSLTGGNTEAFF. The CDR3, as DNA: TGTGCCAGCAGTTCGCTAACAGGGGGAAACACTGAAGCTTTCTTT.

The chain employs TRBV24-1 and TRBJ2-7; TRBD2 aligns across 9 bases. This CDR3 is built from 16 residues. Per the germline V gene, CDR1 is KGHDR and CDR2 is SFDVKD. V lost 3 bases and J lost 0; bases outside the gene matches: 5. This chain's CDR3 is CATSDRSGSGSYEQYF. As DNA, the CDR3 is TGTGCCACCAGTGATCGTAGCGGGAGCGGCTCCTACGAGCAGTACTTC.

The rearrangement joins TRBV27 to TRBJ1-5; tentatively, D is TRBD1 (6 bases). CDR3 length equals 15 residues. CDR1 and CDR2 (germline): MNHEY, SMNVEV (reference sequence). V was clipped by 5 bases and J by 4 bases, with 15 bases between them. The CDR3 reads CASSLAQGANQPQHF. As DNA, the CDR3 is TGTGCCAGCAGTCTAGCACAGGGCGCGAATCAGCCCCAGCATTTT.

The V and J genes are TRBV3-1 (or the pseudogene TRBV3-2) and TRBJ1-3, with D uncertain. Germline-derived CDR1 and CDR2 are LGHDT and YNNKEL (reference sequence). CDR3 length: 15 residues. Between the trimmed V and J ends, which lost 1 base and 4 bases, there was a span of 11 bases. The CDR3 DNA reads TGTGCCAGCAGCCAAGTGGTAGGGTTAGGAAACACCATATATTTT. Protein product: CASSQVVGLGNTIYF.

In DNA, the CDR3 is TGTGCCAGCAGCTTGCGGGGGCAGGGACTCTACAATGAGCAGTTCTTC. It translates to CASSLRGQGLYNEQFF. The chain joins TRBV7-3 to TRBJ2-1; D might be TRBD2 (7 bases). V was pared by 3 bases and J by 3 bases, with 15 bases between. Per the germline V gene, CDR1 is SGHTA and CDR2 is FQGTGA. The CDR3 runs to 16 residues.

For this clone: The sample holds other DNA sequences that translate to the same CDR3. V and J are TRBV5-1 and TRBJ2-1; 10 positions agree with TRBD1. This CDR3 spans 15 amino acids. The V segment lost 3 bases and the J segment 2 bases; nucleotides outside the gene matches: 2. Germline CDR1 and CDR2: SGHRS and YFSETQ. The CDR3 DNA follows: TGCGCCAGCAGCTCAGGGACAGGGGCCTACAATGAGCAGTTCTTC. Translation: CASSSGTGAYNEQFF.

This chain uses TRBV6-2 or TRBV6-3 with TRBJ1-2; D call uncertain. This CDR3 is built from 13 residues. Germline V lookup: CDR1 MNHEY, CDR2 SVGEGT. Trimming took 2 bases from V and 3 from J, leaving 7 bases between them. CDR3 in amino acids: CASSYGLYYGYTF. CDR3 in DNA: TGTGCCAGCAGTTACGGCCTCTACTATGGCTACACCTTC.

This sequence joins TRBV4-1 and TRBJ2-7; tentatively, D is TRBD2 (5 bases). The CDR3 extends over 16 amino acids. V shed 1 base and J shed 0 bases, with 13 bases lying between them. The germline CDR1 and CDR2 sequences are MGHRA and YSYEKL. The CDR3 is CASSQVTAVSSYEQYF. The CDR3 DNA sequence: TGCGCCAGCAGCCAAGTTACAGCGGTAAGCTCCTACGAGCAGTACTTC.

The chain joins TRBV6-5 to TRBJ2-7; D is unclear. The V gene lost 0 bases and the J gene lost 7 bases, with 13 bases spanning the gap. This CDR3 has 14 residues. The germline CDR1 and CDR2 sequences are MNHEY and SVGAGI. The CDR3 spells CASSYSEGFGEQYF. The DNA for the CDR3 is TGTGCCAGCAGTTACTCGGAAGGGTTTGGGGAGCAGTACTTC.